The sequence of this T cell receptor (beta chain) was determined in a study of vaccination and CD4 T cells after COVID-19. Looking at the study overall: Between diagnosis and the drawing of post-COVID samples lay a median approximately 94 days (range 35 to 161). Study-wide results and caveats: Among those convalescent, a median approximately 83% of reactive clones emerged solely post-vaccination. The cohort comprised relatively few convalescent patients, and no early post-infection timepoints were analyzed.

Germline-derived CDR1 and CDR2 are SGHVS and FQNEAQ. V was clipped by 1 base and J by 5 bases; unmatched bases: 14. This CDR3 is 19 amino acids long. Treatment in this sample: roughly 10-day PBMC culture with coronavirus spike peptide pools or control peptides (ViraFEST assay). Per-well cultures of some 2.2 million PBMCs received roughly 9.9 IU/ml IL-2 and 10 ug/ml peptide pools. As to this clonotype: As yet, its antigen is unknown. This sequence may be a read error, since a much larger clone differs from it by one base.

The Oncomine TCR Beta short-read assay sequenced DNA from cultured CD4+ T cells. TCRdb used MiXCR to reprocess the PCR reads, holding one entry per CDR3 protein. The profile shows approximately 11,000 distinct CDR3 sequences, 20% of them singletons. This TCR was recovered from a human donor who received a COVID-19 vaccine. Here the sequenced sample was CD4+ T cells from blood, cultured in vitro, taken before SARS-CoV-2 vaccination. The rearrangement uses TRBV7-8 and TRBJ1-6; TRBD1 matches 7 bases. CDR3 nucleotide sequence: TGTGCCAGCAGCTTAGAGACCGTGATTGACAGGGTCCATAATTCACCCCTCCACTTT. It codes for CASSLETVIDRVHNSPLHF.